This T cell receptor (beta chain) was sequenced in a study of T cells in Graves' hyperthyroidism and ophthalmopathy. Source material for PBMCs was over 8 ml fresh peripheral blood. RNA transcripts provided the source from which TCR beta CDR3 regions were amplified. An initial round of RT-PCR targeting the TCR CDR3 relied on the HTBI primer set. MiXCR, applied by TCRdb to the multiplex PCR reads, yields one record per CDR3 protein. This table has approximately 490,000 distinct CDR3 sequences, around a fifth appearing once. CDR3 length equals 13 residues. Trimming removed 3 bases from V and 8 bases from J; junction bases left unmatched: 0. Germline V gene lookup returns CDR1 GTSNPN and CDR2 SVGIG (reference sequence).

J is TRBJ1-6 and V is TRBV30; TRBD1 aligns across 11 bases. Sequenced: blood. The TCR was taken from a woman in her 70s with Graves' ophthalmopathy. CDR3: CAWRGQGDSPLHF. In nucleotides, the CDR3 is TGTGCCTGGAGGGGACAGGGGGATTCACCCCTCCACTTT.